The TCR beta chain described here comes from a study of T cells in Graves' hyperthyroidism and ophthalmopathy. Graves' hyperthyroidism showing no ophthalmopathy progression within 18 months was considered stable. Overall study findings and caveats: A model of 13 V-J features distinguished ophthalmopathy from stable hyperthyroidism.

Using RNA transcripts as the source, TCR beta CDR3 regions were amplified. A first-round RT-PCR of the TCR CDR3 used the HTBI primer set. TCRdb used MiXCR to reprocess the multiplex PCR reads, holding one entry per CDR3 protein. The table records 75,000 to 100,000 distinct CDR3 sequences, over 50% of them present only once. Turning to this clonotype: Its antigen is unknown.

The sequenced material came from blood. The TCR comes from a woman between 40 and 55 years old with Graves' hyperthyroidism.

CDR3 DNA: TGTGCCAGCAGCGCATCACCGGGGGCCAACGTCCTGACTTTC. It specifies CASSASPGANVLTF. This rearrangement joins TRBV9 to TRBJ2-6; D remains unclear. CDR3 size: 14 residues. Germline CDR1 and CDR2: SGDLS and YYNGEE. V was shortened by 3 bases and J by 4 bases, with 8 bases between the two germline ends.